One sample yielded the 2 T cell receptor beta chains listed below, sequenced in a study of CD8 T cells in Susac syndrome (dated by TCRdb to between 2018 and 2020). The protocol used for the library was the immunoSEQ multiplex PCR assay. RNA was extracted with the RNeasy kit and roughly 0.45 to 1 ug was reverse transcribed using random hexamers. Using fastp trimming at Q25 and MiXCR clonotype assembly, TCRdb reanalyzed the public sequencing data and kept in-frame beta chains. Each CDR3 protein gets just one entry, which takes the most common genes and DNA from the rows behind it. This sample comprises more than 130,000 distinct CDR3 sequences, 94% of them detected only once. Of the sample, approximately 0.3% is held by the ten largest clones. Source material: CD8+ T cells from PBMCs. These receptors all stem from a human donor in good health.

The CDR3 region has the DNA TGTGCCAGCAGTGACGAAGGGGCCACAGATACGCAGTATTTT. It encodes CASSDEGATDTQYF. The rearrangement joins TRBV6-5 to TRBJ2-3; weak D call: TRBD1 (5 bases). This CDR3 has 14 amino acids. The V gene lost 5 bases and the J gene lost 2 bases, with 11 bases spanning the gap. Germline V gives CDR1 MNHEY, CDR2 SVGAGI.

The chain recombines TRBV12-3 or TRBV12-4 with TRBJ1-2; D not certain. Trimming took 6 bases from V and 6 from J, leaving 8 bases between them. CDR3 size: 11 residues. The CDR3 is CASSRRDGYTF. The CDR3 DNA reads as TGTGCCAGCAGCCGAAGGGATGGCTACACCTTC.